This T cell receptor (beta chain) comes out of a study of shared clonotypes between healthy human individuals. The study's findings and limits: Between several donors, naive CD4 clonotypes were shared at a level of around 5.1%.

An assay was performed, and its level was deep. Clones were read by immunoSEQ multiplex PCR, and TCRdb kept only the in-frame ones, dropping some. The table includes about 2.1 million clones, about 92% detected once. As defined, naive CD8 cells were CD45RO-negative and positively selected for CCR7, with terminally differentiated effector memory CD45RA+ cells excluded. Nashville, Tennessee was home to all donors, who were Caucasian adults. As regards this clone: Its antigen is undetermined.

This CDR3 comprises 15 residues. Trimming took 0 bases from V and 4 from J, leaving 10 bases between them. Per the germline V gene, CDR1 is MNHEY and CDR2 is SVGAGI. This sequence originates from a man between 18 and 35 years old in good health. Some clones in this sample may be carry-over from other donors' samples. Specimen: naive CD8+ T cells from PBMCs. This chain connects TRBV6-5 to TRBJ2-1; D might be TRBD2 (5 bases). The CDR3 DNA reads TGTGCCAGCAGTTACTCGAGGGTAGTATACAATGAGCAGTTCTTC. Encoded protein: CASSYSRVVYNEQFF.